Listed below are T cell receptor beta chains from one sample, sequenced in a study of cytomegalovirus exposure and HLA in healthy donors. Sequenced by immunoSEQ multiplex PCR; TCRdb stores in-frame clones only, minus some. Here the sample spans about 120,000 clones, over 9.5% being singletons. What was sequenced was PBMCs. The receptors derive from a woman under 30 in good health and CMV-seropositive. The CDR3 runs from the conserved cysteine through the conserved F or W. D genes are given only for firm matches. Clone size appears in some rows only: once, few, many, or a class for an expanded clone.

d_gene	v_gene	j_gene	abundance	CDR3nt	CDR3aa
-	TRBV7-6	TRBJ2-1	few	TGTGCCAGCAGCTTAATGGCGGAGTCCTACAATGAGCAGTTCTTC	CASSLMAESYNEQFF
-	TRBV9	TRBJ2-7	few	TGTGCCAGCAGCGTTGGGGGGAGTGGTTACGAGCAGTACTTC	CASSVGGSGYEQYF
-	TRBV9	TRBJ2-1	few	TGTGCCAGCAGCCGCGCACCCGTCTACAATGAGCAGTTCTTC	CASSRAPVYNEQFF
-	TRBV11-2	TRBJ2-7	few	TGTGCCAGCAGCCTGGGGGCGGTCTACGAGCAGTACTTC	CASSLGAVYEQYF
TRBD1	TRBV19	TRBJ1-1	few	TGTGCCAGTAGGCTCGGGACAGGGGGCGCGGGGAACACTGAAGCTTTCTTT	CASRLGTGGAGNTEAFF
-	TRBV11-2	TRBJ1-4	-	TGTGCCAGCAGCTTATGGTCAGGGAATGAAAAACTGTTTTTT	CASSLWSGNEKLFF
-	TRBV28	TRBJ1-5	-	TGTGCCAGCAGTCCTGGCGCGGATTCGCCCCAGCATTTT	CASSPGADSPQHF
TRBD1	TRBV11-2	TRBJ2-5	-	TGTGCCAGCAGCTTTGGCAGGGGGCGGGAGACCCAGTACTTC	CASSFGRGRETQYF
-	TRBV18	TRBJ1-2	few	TGTGCCAGCTCACGAACGGGCAGGGAAGGGTATGGCTACACCTTC	CASSRTGREGYGYTF
-	TRBV7-2	TRBJ1-3	few	TGTGCCAGCAGCTTGGATCCAGGGTACACCATATATTTT	CASSLDPGYTIYF
-	TRBV29-1	TRBJ2-3	-	TGCAGCGGGAATCCGGGACTCAGCACAGATACGCAGTATTTT	CSGNPGLSTDTQYF
-	TRBV27	TRBJ2-5	-	TGTGCCAGCAGCCCTGGAGTCCAAGAGACCCAGTACTTC	CASSPGVQETQYF
-	TRBV7-2	TRBJ1-3	-	TGTGCCAGCAGCTTTTCTCTTTCCTCTGGAAACACCATATATTTT	CASSFSLSSGNTIYF
-	TRBV6-6	TRBJ2-1	-	TGTGCCAGCAAACGCGGAAGTTCCTACAATGAGCAGTTCTTC	CASKRGSSYNEQFF
-	TRBV27	TRBJ2-7	-	TGTGCCAGCAGCGTTTTGCCCGGGAGCGAGCAGTACTTC	CASSVLPGSEQYF
TRBD1	TRBV30	TRBJ1-5	few	TGTGCCTGGAGGGGACAGGCCGGAGTTAGTCAGCCCCAGCATTTT	CAWRGQAGVSQPQHF
TRBD2	TRBV28	TRBJ2-3	-	TGTGCCAGCAACGGAGGGACTAGCGATTTGTCCGGCACAGATACGCAGTATTTT	CASNGGTSDLSGTDTQYF
-	TRBV11-3	TRBJ2-1	few	TGTGCCAGCAGCTTAGACGTCAATGAGCAGTTCTTC	CASSLDVNEQFF
TRBD2	TRBV7-9	TRBJ2-3	-	TGTGCCAGCACGGCGGGAGGATCAGATACGCAGTATTTT	CASTAGGSDTQYF
TRBD1	TRBV30	TRBJ1-1	few	TGTGCCTGGGAGGGACAGGGAGGGACTGAAGCTTTCTTT	CAWEGQGGTEAFF
-	TRBV19	TRBJ2-7	-	TGTGCCAGTAGTATGACAGGTACGAACGAGCAGTACTTC	CASSMTGTNEQYF
-	TRBV5-4	TRBJ2-2	-	TGTGCCAGCAAACACACAGGGTCGAAGAACACCGGGGAGCTGTTTTTT	CASKHTGSKNTGELFF
TRBD1	TRBV11-3	TRBJ2-3	-	TGTGCCAGCAGCTCCACGCCAGGGGGATCCACAGATACGCAGTATTTT	CASSSTPGGSTDTQYF
TRBD2	TRBV9	TRBJ2-1	-	TGTGCCAGCAGCTATACTAGCGGGGCCAACAATGAGCAGTTCTTC	CASSYTSGANNEQFF
TRBD1	TRBV7-9	TRBJ1-4	few	TGTGCCAGCACCACACGAAATACAGGGGCCCCAACTAATGAAAAACTGTTTTTT	CASTTRNTGAPTNEKLFF
TRBD1	TRBV6-6	TRBJ2-5	few	TGTGCCAGCAGTATCGAGGGGGCGACGACCCAGTACTTC	CASSIEGATTQYF
TRBD1	TRBV28	TRBJ2-4	few	TGTGCCAGCAGCCCTACTCAGACAGGGAAAAACATTCAGTACTTC	CASSPTQTGKNIQYF
-	TRBV28	TRBJ1-5	-	TGTGCCAGCAGTTTTAGTTATAGCAATCAGCCCCAGCATTTT	CASSFSYSNQPQHF
-	TRBV5-4	TRBJ2-1	few	TGTGCCAGCAGCTTGGGGAGGACGAGCTCCTACAATGAGCAGTTCTTC	CASSLGRTSSYNEQFF
-	TRBV19	TRBJ1-5	few	TGTGCCAGTAGTATGACAGCTCGGCAGCCCCAGCATTTT	CASSMTARQPQHF
-	TRBV4-1	TRBJ1-1	few	TGCGCCAGCAGCCAAGACACAGGGTTGGTCACTGAAGCTTTCTTT	CASSQDTGLVTEAFF
-	TRBV10-3	TRBJ1-6	-	TGTGCCATCAGTGGGGGGGACCGACTTTTCTCACCCCTCCACTTT	CAISGGDRLFSPLHF
-	TRBV5-4	TRBJ2-3	-	TGTGCCAGCAGCTTGGTGGCAGACCCCTACTACACAGATACGCAGTATTTT	CASSLVADPYYTDTQYF
TRBD1	TRBV6-1	TRBJ2-4	-	TGTGCCAGCAGTGAAGTATCAGGGGGAGTAATAGCCAAAAACATTCAGTACTTC	CASSEVSGGVIAKNIQYF
-	TRBV9	TRBJ1-2	-	TGTGCCAGCAGCGTAGCCGCAGGGGCAGCCTACACCTTC	CASSVAAGAAYTF
-	TRBV6-5	TRBJ2-1	-	TGTGCCAGCAGCCCCAGTGGTAATGAGCAGTTCTTC	CASSPSGNEQFF
-	TRBV7-9	TRBJ2-7	-	TGTGCCAGCAGCTCCGGTAGGGCCCTTAGGGGCTACGAGCAGTACTTC	CASSSGRALRGYEQYF
-	TRBV6-1	TRBJ2-7	-	TGTGCCAGCAGTGAGGGCAGGGGTTTCTACGAGCAGTACTTC	CASSEGRGFYEQYF
TRBD1	TRBV9	TRBJ1-1	-	TGTGCCAGCAGCGTGGGGACAGCGAACACTGAAGCTTTCTTT	CASSVGTANTEAFF
-	TRBV9	TRBJ2-3	-	TGTGCCAGCAGCGGGCTCAGTACAGATACGCAGTATTTT	CASSGLSTDTQYF
TRBD1	TRBV29-1	TRBJ2-7	-	TGCAGCGGTGGGGACAGGGTGAACGAGCAGTACTTC	CSGGDRVNEQYF